The 7 T cell receptor beta chains below come from one sample, sequenced in a study of blood T cell repertoires in COVID-19. Clones were read by immunoSEQ multiplex PCR, and TCRdb kept only the in-frame ones, dropping some. This repertoire shows under 300,000 clones, 65% to 90% found once; its top ten account for about an eighth. Sample: peripheral blood. These receptors came from a woman in her seventies with COVID-19, enrolled during active disease.

The chain is built from TRBV6-5 and TRBJ2-5; possibly TRBD1 for D (5 bases). V lost 11 bases, J lost 2 bases, and 12 bases lay in between. The CDR3 extends over 12 amino acids. Germline CDR1 reads MNHEY; CDR2 reads SVGAGI. CDR3 sequence (DNA): TGTGCCCGGGCAGGGAAACAAGAGACCCAGTACTTC. Residues: CARAGKQETQYF.

V and J are TRBV11-2 and TRBJ1-2; D may be TRBD1 (5 bases). Trimming pared 0 bases from V and 3 bases from J, leaving 20 bases between. CDR3 length: 18 amino acids. CDR1 is SGHAT and CDR2 is FQNNGV in the germline V gene. The CDR3 region is CASSLDKRGLWNDYGYTF. DNA of the CDR3: TGTGCCAGCAGCTTAGATAAGAGGGGACTGTGGAATGACTATGGCTACACCTTC.

The V call is TRBV10-3, the J call TRBJ1-2, with 7 positions matching TRBD1. Germline V gene data show CDR1 as ENHRY and CDR2 as SYGVKD. CDR3 length equals 12 residues. J lost 6 bases, V lost 4 bases, and 2 bases had no gene match. This chain's CDR3 is CAISGQGDGYTF. The CDR3 bases are TGTGCCATCAGTGGGCAGGGGGATGGCTACACCTTC.

The chain uses TRBV5-4 and TRBJ1-2; D is ambiguous. The CDR3 sequence is 14 residues long. Trimming shortened V by 4 bases and J by 8 bases, and 18 bases separated the two germline ends. Germline lookup yields CDR1 SGHNT and CDR2 YYREEE (reference sequence). Written as DNA, the CDR3 is TGTGCCAGCAGCCACTCCGGGGAAAGGCGAGGCTACACCTTC. Translated, it gives CASSHSGERRGYTF.

The V and J genes are TRBV9 and TRBJ2-7; TRBD2 is a possible D gene (5 bases). Germline assignment: CDR1 SGDLS and CDR2 YYNGEE. V was cut by 3 bases and J by 0 bases, with 13 bases left in between. The CDR3 runs to 15 residues. CDR3 DNA: TGTGCCAGCAGCGAGGGAGACACCCACTCCTACGAGCAGTACTTC. This translates into CASSEGDTHSYEQYF.

The V call is TRBV3-1 (or the pseudogene TRBV3-2), the J call TRBJ2-3; 9 bases are a match to TRBD2. The V gene end was trimmed by 1 base and the J gene end by 2 bases; junction bases not matched to a gene: 4. This CDR3 has 16 residues. Germline CDR1 reads LGHDT; CDR2 reads YNNKEL (reference sequence). Written as DNA, the CDR3 is TGTGCCAGCAGCCAAGTAGGCGGGGGGGCCACAGATACGCAGTATTTT. Protein: CASSQVGGGATDTQYF.

V and J are TRBV18 and TRBJ2-7, with 8 bases identical to TRBD1. The germline gives CDR1 KGHSH, CDR2 LQKENI. The CDR3 spans 15 residues. V dropped 2 bases and J dropped 7; count of bases not matched to a gene: 10. CDR3 bases: TGTGCCAGCTCACCAAGGGCTCAGGGGGCGGGAGAGCAGTACTTC. Amino acid sequence: CASSPRAQGAGEQYF.